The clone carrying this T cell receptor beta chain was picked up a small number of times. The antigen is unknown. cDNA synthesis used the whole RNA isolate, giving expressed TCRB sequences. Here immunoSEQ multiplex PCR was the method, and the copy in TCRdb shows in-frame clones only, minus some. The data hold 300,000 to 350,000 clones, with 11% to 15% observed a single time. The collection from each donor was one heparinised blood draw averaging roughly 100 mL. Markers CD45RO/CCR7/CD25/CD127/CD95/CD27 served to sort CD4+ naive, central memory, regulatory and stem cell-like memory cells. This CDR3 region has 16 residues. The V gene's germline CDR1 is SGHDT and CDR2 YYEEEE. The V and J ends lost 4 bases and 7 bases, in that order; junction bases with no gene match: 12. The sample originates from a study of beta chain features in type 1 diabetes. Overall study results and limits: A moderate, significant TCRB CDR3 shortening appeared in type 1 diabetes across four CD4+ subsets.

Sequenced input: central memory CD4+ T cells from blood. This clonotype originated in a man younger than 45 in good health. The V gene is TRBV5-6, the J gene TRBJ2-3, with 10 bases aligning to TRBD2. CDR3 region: CASSKERGGDVNTQYF. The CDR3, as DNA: TGTGCCAGCAGCAAAGAGCGGGGGGGCGACGTGAATACGCAGTATTTT.